This T cell receptor beta chain emerged from a study of TIL therapy for anti-PD-1-resistant metastatic lung cancer. Regarding the study as a whole: Many TIL product clones were absent from baseline tumor, suggesting clonal contraction.

Germline assignment: CDR1 MNHNY and CDR2 SVGAGI (reference sequence). There are 16 residues in the CDR3. V dropped 3 bases and J dropped 9; count of bases not matched to a gene: 7. As concerns this clone: What it binds is unknown.

The immunoSEQ assay was v3. Survey-level samples got approximately 2 million read pairs; deep-level samples got about 5-6.5 million. The repertoire was sequenced with immunoSEQ multiplex PCR; TCRdb's copy has only in-frame clones and lacks some. The data show 50,000 to 60,000 clones, 70% to 85% seen once. As for time point: pre-treatment sample, taken before nivolumab and TIL therapy. Pleural nodules or supraclavicular lymph nodes made up most of the excised metastases sampled. Tumor harvest preceded PD-1/PD-L1 blockade, followed by nivolumab treatment. Adults with stage 4 NSCLC were enrolled in a phase I trial.

Sequenced here: tumor tissue, sampled at baseline. This chain joins TRBV6-6 and TRBJ2-1, with TRBD2 identical over 14 bases. The origin of this receptor is a person between 25 and 80 years old with non-small cell lung cancer. The CDR3 is CASSYRLAGGPGEQFF. The CDR3 coding sequence is TGTGCCAGCAGTTATAGACTAGCGGGAGGGCCAGGTGAGCAGTTCTTC.